A single sample is the source of the 3 T cell receptor beta chains below, sequenced in a study of cytomegalovirus exposure and HLA in healthy donors. The method was immunoSEQ multiplex PCR; TCRdb's version includes in-frame clones alone and lacks a portion of them. This sample has 200,000 or so clones, with approximately 82% found just once. The sequenced sample was PBMCs. The receptor source for this set is a woman aged 18-29 years in good health and CMV-seronegative.

The V call is TRBV15, the J call TRBJ2-4; no clear D gene. The CDR3 has 14 residues. The germline gives CDR1 LNHNV, CDR2 YYDKDF (reference sequence). V lost 5 bases and J 9 bases, leaving 17 bases between the germline ends. The CDR3 DNA sequence: TGTGCCACCAGCCCCGCGCCGGTATCTAGCATTCAGTACTTC. This translates into CATSPAPVSSIQYF.

The chain is built from TRBV2 and TRBJ1-5, with D hard to call. The V gene lost 4 bases and the J gene lost 4 bases, with 11 bases spanning the gap. The length of the CDR3 is 14 residues. Germline V CDR1 and CDR2: SNHLY, FYNNEI. The CDR3 spells CASSAERPNQPQHF. The DNA of the CDR3 is TGTGCCAGCAGTGCCGAGAGACCTAATCAGCCCCAGCATTTT.

The rearrangement uses TRBV5-1 and TRBJ2-7; D not resolved. This CDR3 is 14 amino acids long. V lost 0 bases, J lost 2 bases, and 9 bases lay in between. In germline, CDR1 is SGHRS, CDR2 YFSETQ. Here the CDR3 reads CASSLAAQTYEQYF. CDR3 nucleotides: TGCGCCAGCAGCTTGGCCGCGCAGACCTACGAGCAGTACTTC.